The text below deals with one T cell receptor beta chain. The entry originates in a study of blood T cell repertoires in COVID-19. The germline V gene encodes CDR1 SGHRS and CDR2 YFSETQ. The V segment lost 3 bases and the J segment 5 bases; nucleotides outside the gene matches: 7. CDR3 length equals 14 residues. Sequencing was performed with immunoSEQ multiplex PCR; in TCRdb, only in-frame clones are kept and a portion is missing. Among 70,000 to 90,000 clones listed, more than 85% were seen once. The source material was peripheral blood. The clonotype was recovered from an elderly man with active or convalescent COVID-19. V usage is TRBV5-1 and J usage is TRBJ1-1; 7 bases line up with TRBD1. The CDR3 sequence is CASSSNPQGTEAFF. The CDR3 DNA is TGCGCCAGCAGCTCAAACCCACAGGGGACTGAAGCTTTCTTT.